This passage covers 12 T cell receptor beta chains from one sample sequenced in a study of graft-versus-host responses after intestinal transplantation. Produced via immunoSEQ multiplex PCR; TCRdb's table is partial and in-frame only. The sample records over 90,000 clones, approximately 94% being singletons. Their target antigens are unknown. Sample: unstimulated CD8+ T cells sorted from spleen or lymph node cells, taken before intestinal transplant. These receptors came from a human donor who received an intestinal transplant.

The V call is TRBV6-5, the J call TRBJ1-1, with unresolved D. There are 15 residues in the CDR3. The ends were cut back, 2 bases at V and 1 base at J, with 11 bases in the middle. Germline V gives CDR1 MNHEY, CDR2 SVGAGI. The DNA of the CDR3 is TGTGCCAGCAGTTACACGTCCATGGGGAACACTGAAGCTTTCTTT. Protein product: CASSYTSMGNTEAFF.

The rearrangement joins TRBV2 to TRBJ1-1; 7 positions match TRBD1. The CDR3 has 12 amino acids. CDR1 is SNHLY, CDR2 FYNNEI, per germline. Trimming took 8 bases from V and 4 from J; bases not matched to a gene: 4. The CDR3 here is CASPYRGTEAFF. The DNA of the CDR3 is TGTGCCAGCCCATACAGGGGCACTGAAGCTTTCTTT.

The CDR3 here is CASSQDGTAGGNQPQHF. For the CDR3, the DNA is TGCGCCAGCAGCCAAGATGGGACGGCCGGGGGCAATCAGCCCCAGCATTTT. The rearrangement links TRBV4-1 to TRBJ1-5, with D perhaps TRBD1 (5 bases). The V gene lost 0 bases and the J gene lost 2 bases, with 14 bases spanning the gap. Germline CDR1 and CDR2: MGHRA and YSYEKL. CDR3 size: 17 residues.

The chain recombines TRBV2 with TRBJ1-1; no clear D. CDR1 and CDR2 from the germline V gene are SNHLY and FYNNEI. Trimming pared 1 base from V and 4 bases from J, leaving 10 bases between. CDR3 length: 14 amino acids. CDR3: CASSEDFGFTEAFF. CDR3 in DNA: TGTGCCAGCAGTGAAGACTTTGGGTTCACTGAAGCTTTCTTT.

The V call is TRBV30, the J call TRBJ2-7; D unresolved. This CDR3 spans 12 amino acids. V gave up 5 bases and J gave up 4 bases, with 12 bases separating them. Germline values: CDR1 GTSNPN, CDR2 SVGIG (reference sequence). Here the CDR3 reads CAWASLGYEQYF. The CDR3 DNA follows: TGTGCCTGGGCGTCCCTGGGGTACGAGCAGTACTTC.

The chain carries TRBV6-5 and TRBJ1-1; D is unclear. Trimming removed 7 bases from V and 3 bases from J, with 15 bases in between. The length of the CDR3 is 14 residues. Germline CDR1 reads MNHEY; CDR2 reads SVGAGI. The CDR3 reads CASTQITSDTEAFF. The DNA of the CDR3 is TGTGCCAGCACCCAAATTACAAGCGACACTGAAGCTTTCTTT.

The CDR3 loop is CASKDTSGNTIYF. The CDR3 DNA reads TGTGCCAGCAAGGATACCTCTGGAAACACCATATATTTT. This sequence joins TRBV6-1 and TRBJ1-3; D unresolved. The V end was cut by 7 bases, the J end by 0 bases, with 7 bases between. The germline gives CDR1 MNHNS, CDR2 SASEGT. This CDR3 spans 13 amino acids.

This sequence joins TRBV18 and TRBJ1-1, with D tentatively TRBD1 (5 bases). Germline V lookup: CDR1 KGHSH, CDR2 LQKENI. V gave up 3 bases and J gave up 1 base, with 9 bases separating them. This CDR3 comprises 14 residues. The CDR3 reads CASSPKDTNTEAFF. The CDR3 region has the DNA TGTGCCAGCTCACCTAAGGACACGAACACTGAAGCTTTCTTT.

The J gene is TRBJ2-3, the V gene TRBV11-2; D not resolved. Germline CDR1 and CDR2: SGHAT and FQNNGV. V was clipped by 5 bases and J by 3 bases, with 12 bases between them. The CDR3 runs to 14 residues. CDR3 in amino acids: CASSPPMGTDTQYF. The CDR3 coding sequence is TGTGCCAGCAGCCCCCCGATGGGAACAGATACGCAGTATTTT. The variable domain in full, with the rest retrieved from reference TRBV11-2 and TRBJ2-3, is EAGVAQSPRYKIIEKRQSVAFWCNPISGHATLYWYQQILGQGPKLLIQFQNNGVVDDSQLPKDRFSAERLKGVDSTLKIQPAKLEDSAVYLCASSPPMGTDTQYFGPGTRLTVL.

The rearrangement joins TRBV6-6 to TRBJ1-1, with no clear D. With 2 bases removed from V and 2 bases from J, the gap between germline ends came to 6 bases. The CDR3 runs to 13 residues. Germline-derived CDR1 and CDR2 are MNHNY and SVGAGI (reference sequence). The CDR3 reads CASSYKGNTEAFF. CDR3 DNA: TGTGCCAGCAGTTACAAGGGTAACACTGAAGCTTTCTTT.

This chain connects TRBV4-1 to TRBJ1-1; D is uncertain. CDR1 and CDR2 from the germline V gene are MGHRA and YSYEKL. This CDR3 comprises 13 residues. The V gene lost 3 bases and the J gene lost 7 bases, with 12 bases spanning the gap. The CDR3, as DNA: TGCGCCAGCAGCCAGGACGGGGTAGTTGAAGCTTTCTTT. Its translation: CASSQDGVVEAFF.

CDR3 region: CASSLAGTSYEQYF. The CDR3 DNA follows: TGTGCCAGCAGCTTGGCCGGGACATCCTACGAGCAGTACTTC. This chain links TRBV5-5 with TRBJ2-7; D is possibly TRBD1 (6 bases). This CDR3 has 14 amino acids. Trimming stripped 0 bases from V and 1 base from J, with 8 bases between. Germline V gene data show CDR1 as SGHKS and CDR2 as YYEKEE (reference sequence).